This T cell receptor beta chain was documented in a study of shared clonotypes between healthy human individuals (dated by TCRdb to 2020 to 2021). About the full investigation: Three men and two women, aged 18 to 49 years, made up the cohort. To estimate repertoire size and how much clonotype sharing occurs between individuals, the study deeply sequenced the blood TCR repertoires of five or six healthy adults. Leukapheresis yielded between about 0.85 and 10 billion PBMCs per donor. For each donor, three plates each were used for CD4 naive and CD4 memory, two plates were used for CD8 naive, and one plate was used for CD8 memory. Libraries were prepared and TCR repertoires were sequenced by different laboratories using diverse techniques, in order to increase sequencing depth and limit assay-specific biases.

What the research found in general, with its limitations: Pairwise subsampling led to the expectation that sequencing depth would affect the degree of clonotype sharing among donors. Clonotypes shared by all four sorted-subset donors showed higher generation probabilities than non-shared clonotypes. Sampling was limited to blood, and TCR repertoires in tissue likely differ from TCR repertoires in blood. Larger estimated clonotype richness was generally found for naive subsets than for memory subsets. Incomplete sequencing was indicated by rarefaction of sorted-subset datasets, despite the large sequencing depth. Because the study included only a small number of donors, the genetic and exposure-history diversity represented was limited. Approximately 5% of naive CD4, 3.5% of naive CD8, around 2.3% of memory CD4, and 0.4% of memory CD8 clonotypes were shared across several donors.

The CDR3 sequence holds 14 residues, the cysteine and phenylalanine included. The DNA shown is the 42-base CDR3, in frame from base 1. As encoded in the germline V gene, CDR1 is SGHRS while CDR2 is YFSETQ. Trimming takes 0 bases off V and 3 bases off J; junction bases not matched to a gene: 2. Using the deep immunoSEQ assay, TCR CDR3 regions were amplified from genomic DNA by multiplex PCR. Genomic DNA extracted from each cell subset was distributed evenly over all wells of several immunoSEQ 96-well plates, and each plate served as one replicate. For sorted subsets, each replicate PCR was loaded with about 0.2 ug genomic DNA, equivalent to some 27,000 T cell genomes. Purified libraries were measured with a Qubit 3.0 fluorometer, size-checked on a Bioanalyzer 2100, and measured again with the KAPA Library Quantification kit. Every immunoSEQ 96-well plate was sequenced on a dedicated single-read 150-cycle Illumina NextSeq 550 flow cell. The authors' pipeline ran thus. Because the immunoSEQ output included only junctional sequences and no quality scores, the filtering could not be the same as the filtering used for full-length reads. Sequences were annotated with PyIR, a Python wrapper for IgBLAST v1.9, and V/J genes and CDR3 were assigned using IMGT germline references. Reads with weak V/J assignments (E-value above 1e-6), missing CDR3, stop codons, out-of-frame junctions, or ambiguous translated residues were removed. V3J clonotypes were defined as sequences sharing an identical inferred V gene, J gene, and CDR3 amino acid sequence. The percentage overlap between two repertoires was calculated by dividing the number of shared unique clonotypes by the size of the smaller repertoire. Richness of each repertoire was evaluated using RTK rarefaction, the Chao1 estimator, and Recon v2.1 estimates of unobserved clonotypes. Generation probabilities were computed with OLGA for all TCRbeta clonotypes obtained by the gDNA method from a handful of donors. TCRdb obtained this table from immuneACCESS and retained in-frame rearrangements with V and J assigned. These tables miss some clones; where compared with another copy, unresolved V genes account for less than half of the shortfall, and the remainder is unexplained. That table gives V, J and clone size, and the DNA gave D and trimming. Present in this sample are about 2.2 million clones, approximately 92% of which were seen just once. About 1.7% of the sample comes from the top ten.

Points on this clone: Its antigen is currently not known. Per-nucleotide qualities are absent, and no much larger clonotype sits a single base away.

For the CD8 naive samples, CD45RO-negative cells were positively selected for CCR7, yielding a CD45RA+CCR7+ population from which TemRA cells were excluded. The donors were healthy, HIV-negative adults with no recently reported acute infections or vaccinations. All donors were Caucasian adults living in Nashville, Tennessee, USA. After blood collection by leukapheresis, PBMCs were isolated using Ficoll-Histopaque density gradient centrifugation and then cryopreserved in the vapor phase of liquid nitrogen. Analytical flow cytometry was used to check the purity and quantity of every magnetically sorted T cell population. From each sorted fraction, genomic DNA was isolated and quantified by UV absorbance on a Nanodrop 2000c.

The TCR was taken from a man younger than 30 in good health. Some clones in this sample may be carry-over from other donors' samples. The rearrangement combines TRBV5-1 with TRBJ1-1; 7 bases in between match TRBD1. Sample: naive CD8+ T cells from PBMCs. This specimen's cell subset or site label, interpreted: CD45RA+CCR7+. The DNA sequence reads TGCGCCAGCAGCTTGGAGGGGGCGCACACTGAAGCTTTCTTT. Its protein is CASSLEGAHTEAFF.